Listed below are T cell receptor beta chains from one sample, sequenced in a study of human T cells and chemical hapten exposure. TCRdb ran MiXCR on the RACE reads and lists one entry per CDR3 protein. The repertoire holds approximately 400,000 distinct CDR3 sequences, 4% to 6% seen once, with around 2.6% in the top ten. Sequenced material: whole blood, taken in connection with sensitization to the hapten diphenylcyclopropenone (DPC). These receptors originate from a woman aged 45-60 years with alopecia areata. Some clones in this sample may be carry-over from other donors' samples. CDR3s include the opening cysteine and the closing phenylalanine or tryptophan. The D gene is left open where the match is weak. Expanded clones are given a class, and other clones once, few, many or no size at all.

J,D,V,size,DNA,CDR3
TRBJ2-1,NA,TRBV20-1,many,TGCAGTGCTAACAGGGGAGGTAATGAGCAGTTCTTC,CSANRGGNEQFF
TRBJ1-6,TRBD1,TRBV10-3,NA,TGTGCCATCAGAGCGACAGGGTTGAATTCACCCCTCCACTTT,CAIRATGLNSPLHF
TRBJ1-6,NA,TRBV11-2,NA,TGTGCCAGCAGCTTAGATACGTGGTCACCCCTCCACTTT,CASSLDTWSPLHF
TRBJ1-1,TRBD1,TRBV10-3,NA,TGTGCCATCAGTGACCCCGACAGGGGCGCTGAAGCTTTCTTT,CAISDPDRGAEAFF
TRBJ1-5,NA,TRBV6-5,many,TGTGCCAGCAGTCACAGGGTGGATCAGCCCCAGCATTTT,CASSHRVDQPQHF
TRBJ2-1,NA,TRBV18,few,TGTGCCAGCTCACCACCGGGACAAACCTACAATGAGCAGTTCTTC,CASSPPGQTYNEQFF
TRBJ2-7,NA,TRBV5-1,many,TGCGCCAGCAACCTGGACGGGACCTACGAGCAGTACTTC,CASNLDGTYEQYF
TRBJ2-7,NA,TRBV28,few,TGTGCCAGCACCCCAGGGATCCCTCCTTACGAGCAGTACTTC,CASTPGIPPYEQYF
TRBJ1-1,NA,TRBV12-5,few,TGTGCTAGTGGTTTGGATCCGGGGACTGAAGCTTTCTTT,CASGLDPGTEAFF
TRBJ1-5,NA,TRBV6-4,few,TGTGCCAGTCATGACCCCCGACAGTATAGCAATCAGCCCCAGCATTTT,CASHDPRQYSNQPQHF
TRBJ1-2,NA,TRBV13,NA,TGTGCCAGCAGCTCCGGACACCTATATGGCTACACCTTC,CASSSGHLYGYTF
TRBJ1-6,NA,TRBV7-8,many,TGTGCCAGCAGCCCCGGGAGCCCCATCTCCTATAATTCACCCCTCCACTTT,CASSPGSPISYNSPLHF
TRBJ2-7,NA,TRBV4-3,NA,TGCGCCAGCAGCCAAGAAACAGGCATCAGCTCCTACGAGCAGTACTTC,CASSQETGISSYEQYF
TRBJ2-3,NA,TRBV4-3,NA,TGCGCCAGCAGCCAAGATGACAGTGGGTCGGCAGATACGCAGTATTTT,CASSQDDSGSADTQYF
TRBJ2-6,TRBD1,TRBV20-1,many,TGCAGTGCCAAAACACCGGGACAGTTTCACTCTGGGGCCAACGTCCTGACTTTC,CSAKTPGQFHSGANVLTF
TRBJ1-6,NA,TRBV6-5,many,TGTGCCAGCAGTCTGGACGGCCGGGGGTCACCCCTCCACTTT,CASSLDGRGSPLHF
TRBJ2-3,NA,TRBV12-3/TRBV12-4,many,TGTGCCAGCGGGGGCGGGGGCACAGATACGCAGTATTTT,CASGGGGTDTQYF
TRBJ2-3,NA,TRBV4-2,many,TGTGCCAGCAGCCAAGATAGGGGGATCACAGATACGCAGTATTTT,CASSQDRGITDTQYF
TRBJ2-6,NA,TRBV3-1,many,TGTGCCAGCAGCCAGGGAAGAGGAAAAGGCTCTGGGGCCAACGTCCTGACTTTC,CASSQGRGKGSGANVLTF
TRBJ1-1,TRBD1,TRBV2,NA,TGTGCCAGCAGTGAAGTGGACAGGGACACTGAAGCTTTCTTT,CASSEVDRDTEAFF
TRBJ2-2,NA,TRBV12-3/TRBV12-4,many,TGTGCCAGCGGGGCCGCGAACACCGGGGAGCTGTTTTTT,CASGAANTGELFF
TRBJ2-7,NA,TRBV6-6,many,TGTGCCAGCAGTTACACCATGGTGACCCACGAGCAGTACTTC,CASSYTMVTHEQYF
TRBJ2-3,NA,TRBV29-1,many,TGCAGCGTTGAAAGGGGTCGGGAGCCATATACGCAGTATTTT,CSVERGREPYTQYF
TRBJ2-7,TRBD2,TRBV9,many,TGTGCCAGCAGCGTAGACCCCCTAGCGGGAATTATAGGGGAGCAGTACTTC,CASSVDPLAGIIGEQYF
TRBJ2-5,NA,TRBV3-1,few,TGTGCCAGCAGCCAAGGTTCCGCAGGGGAGACCCAGTACTTC,CASSQGSAGETQYF
TRBJ2-1,TRBD2,TRBV29-1,many,TGCAGCGTTCCCCGGTGGGGGGGGGTGAATGAGCAGTTCTTC,CSVPRWGGVNEQFF